This T cell receptor beta chain was profiled in a study of cytomegalovirus exposure and HLA in healthy donors listed by TCRdb under 2017. In the study overall: According to an earlier analysis of several hundred of the donors, about 179 million T cells yielded 90 million to 140 million unique TCR beta sequences and less than 300 Gb of sequence data. Roughly 300 gigabases of sequencing data and 70 million to 95 million unique TCR sequences made up an early release that covered about 640 HLA-typed donors. Among over 350 genotyped donors of the cohort, an average of 235,054 unique TCR beta nucleotide sequences were sequenced per donor, around 20% of them non-productive. Every repertoire in the discovery cohort had been generated on one and the same sequencing platform. HLA typing included class I and class II loci at four-digit resolution. The later analysis used no new phenotypic data to find candidate immune exposures, relying instead on TCR beta sequences and their occurrence across donors. Along with the approximately 700-subject first cohort, a separate validation cohort of around 110 different subjects was used. Genome-wide SNP genotypes for about 65% of the 666 donors were used in a later genetic analysis, which treated that subset as a discovery cohort. An earlier analysis of 450 to 750 of the donors used high-throughput TCR beta sequencing to judge whether each TCR beta V gene segment behaved as functional or pseudogenic. The study combined high-throughput TCR immunosequencing, statistical association of individual TCRs with disease status, and machine learning to predict cytomegalovirus infection status. Donor age, sex, ethnicity and CMV serostatus were compiled together with the repertoire data. Typing coverage differed by locus: A, B, C, DRB1 and DQB1 were typed in about 620-640 donors, DQA1 in approximately 520, DPA1 in around 580, and DPB1 in 400 to 490. A later analysis re-analyzed previously published TCR beta repertoires from 650 to 800 donors and added high-resolution HLA genotyping to study TCR occurrence patterns. Among the roughly 390 genotyped donors, about 83% belonged to the genetic ancestry cluster associated with self-reported Caucasian donors. Using immunosequencing, the study profiled T cell repertoires from about 610 subjects and related those repertoires to cytomegalovirus serostatus. Because of strong linkage in the cohort, five DR-DQ haplotypes were treated as single units for association and clustering. The study aimed to test whether cataloging public T cell receptors could reveal signatures of past pathogen exposure.

Note on this clone: What this receptor recognizes is not known. Nothing much larger sits one base from this clone, and base qualities are not available.

In total, more than 500 healthy bone marrow donors made up the cohort. At the time of sampling, all cohort members were nominally healthy, though unrecorded immune exposures were likely present. The donor was CMV seropositive and belonged to the group of 250 to 300 seropositive cohort members. A peripheral blood sample was provided by each donor, and peripheral blood mononuclear cells were used for TCR beta sequencing. The Qiagen DNeasy Blood Extraction Kit was used to extract genomic DNA from the blood cell samples. Overall results and qualifications from the work: A cluster of highly shared sequence variants was judged likely to be a technical artifact of the sequencing pipeline. A later genetic analysis associated a missense DCLRE1C variant with V-gene and J-gene trimming of TCR beta chains, and an independent cohort replicated the association. Because some donors lacked HLA typing at each locus, the association tests relied only on the typed subset. According to the authors, the approach could potentially be generalized to other disease states and immunological phenotypes. Most TCR sequences were seen in very few donors, while some public TCRs were found in many individuals. Because counts were too low, roughly 16 rarely observed V segments, including chromosome 9 orphons, were excluded from the earlier analysis of several hundred of the donors. The classifier was reported to diagnose cytomegalovirus status with high specificity and sensitivity in both the original and validation cohorts. A later analysis found that HLA-associated TCR beta chains were more clonally expanded and had lower generation probabilities than equally common non-associated chains. Compared with the approximately 710-donor mean, donors in an Asian-associated ancestry cluster had fewer N-insertions in productive TCRs, according to a later genetic analysis. The cohort was sequenced for TCR beta chains only, and without alpha or paired-chain data the features that could be detected were limited. The only immune exposure information available for the cohort was CMV serostatus. At a false discovery rate of 0.05, a later analysis linked roughly 17,000 TCR beta sequences to specific HLA alleles. Correlated functional status among segregating V segments might be attributable to linkage disequilibrium, but an unknown experimental factor could not be ruled out. Sequencing depth was assumed to be roughly uniform across donors in the presence/absence analyses, though that assumption may not hold. A later analysis found that TCR association rates varied across HLA loci, with DRB1 alleles showing the most associated TCRs and HLA-C alleles the fewest. When HLA alleles, especially DR and DQ, strongly co-occurred, attributing TCR associations to individual alleles was difficult. A later analysis reported that several top co-occurrence clusters appeared linked to parvovirus B19, influenza, CMV and Epstein-Barr virus. In an earlier analysis of more than 500 of the donors, most TCR beta V segments appeared in productive rearrangements about 87% or about 30% of the time, broadly matching IMGT annotations. In the study, 150 to 200 TCR beta chains were listed as associated with cytomegalovirus. A few of the identified cytomegalovirus-associated TCR beta chains were confirmed in vitro to be specific for cytomegalovirus antigens. A further reported finding was that TCR beta sequences accurately predicted the HLA-A and HLA-B alleles for most subjects in the first cohort. In a later analysis, most CMV-associated TCR beta chains were found to appear HLA-restricted, with HLA associations seemingly driven largely by CMV exposure.

Libraries were built with the immunoSEQ multiplex PCR assay. For the multiplex PCR, a mixture combining 60 forward primers for TCR Vbeta segments and 13 reverse primers for TCR Jbeta segments was used. A multiplex PCR assay on genomic DNA amplified the CDR3 region of rearranged TCR beta genes. On the Illumina HiSeq System, the amplified TCR beta libraries were sequenced as 87-base-pair reads. On the authors' methods: A later analysis tallied 75 million to 85 million unique TCR beta chains across the 666 repertoires, and about 10 million of those chains were shared by two or more donors. Raw reads were error-corrected and collapsed into unique sequences by a nearest-neighbor algorithm in which closely related sequences were merged to remove PCR and sequencing errors. CDR3 sequences were aligned to IMGT reference sequences to assign V, D and J gene segments. For a sequence to be retained, at least a six-nucleotide match to both a V gene segment and a J gene segment was required. A rearrangement counted as productive if the CDR3 had no stop codons and remained in frame with V and J, and every other rearrangement counted as non-productive. Following IMGT convention, CDR3 was defined as the stretch from the second conserved V-encoded cysteine to the conserved J-encoded phenylalanine. In an earlier analysis of around 540 of the donors, sequences lacking an unambiguous match to a single V gene segment were excluded. In an earlier analysis of more than 500 of the donors, a V segment was called functional when productive rearrangements were above 56.7%, and segregating when the standard deviation between donors exceeded 5%. A statistical classification framework was developed to diagnose cytomegalovirus status using the catalog of TCR beta chain sequences. A later analysis assigned V and J genes by comparing TCR nucleotide sequences with IMGT/GENE-DB human TR gene sequences. In a later analysis, CDR3 sequences and most-parsimonious VDJ recombination scenarios were assigned using the TCRdist pipeline. In a later analysis, each TCR beta chain was defined by its CDR3 amino acid sequence together with its V-gene family, and reads without a unique V-gene family were excluded. To address suspected cross-contamination and a sequencing artifact, a later analysis removed under 600 highly shared, low-generation-probability nucleotide sequences. In a later analysis, a clonal expansion index was calculated for each public chain from normalized within-repertoire ranks of inferred template counts. In a later analysis, generation probabilities were computed with a VDJ recombination model fitted to out-of-frame rearrangements, and the resulting probabilities were checked against IGoR. In a later analysis, TCR-TCR, TCR-HLA and TCR-CMV co-occurrence was scored with hypergeometric tests, and a repertoire-size bias correction was applied to TCR pairs. A later analysis estimated false discovery rates by permuting HLA or CMV assignments 20 times. A later analysis grouped co-occurring TCRs with DBSCAN, adding TCRdist sequence similarity when clustering within HLA-allele-positive subsets. Repertoires with fewer than 30,000 or more than 120,000 public chains, plus five repertoires with anomalous nucleotide sharing, were excluded from co-occurrence clustering. TCRdb took this table from immuneACCESS and kept in-frame rearrangements with V and J called. Such tables lack part of the clones; where checked against another copy, unresolved V genes explain under half of the gap, and the rest is unexplained. V, J and clone size reflect that table, while D and trimming were determined from the DNA. The sample yields around 190,000 clones; around 83% were counted once. The leading ten clones occupy more than 1.5% of the sample.

The clonotype comes from a man aged 40-49 years in good health and CMV-seropositive. Specimen: PBMCs.

The encoded CDR3 is CASSADRGHPGELFF. At the DNA level, the sequence is TGCGCCAGCAGCGCGGACAGGGGGCATCCCGGGGAGCTGTTTTTT. Recombination linked TRBV10-1 to TRBJ2-2; a stretch of 11 junction bases matches TRBD1. Its CDR3 holds 15 amino acids, cysteine through phenylalanine. Left in the record is the CDR3 DNA by itself, 45 bases read in frame from the first base. In the germline V gene (reference sequence), CDR1 corresponds to WNHNN and CDR2 to SYGVQD. After removal of 6 bases from V and 6 bases from J, the junction retains 6 bases not matched to a gene.